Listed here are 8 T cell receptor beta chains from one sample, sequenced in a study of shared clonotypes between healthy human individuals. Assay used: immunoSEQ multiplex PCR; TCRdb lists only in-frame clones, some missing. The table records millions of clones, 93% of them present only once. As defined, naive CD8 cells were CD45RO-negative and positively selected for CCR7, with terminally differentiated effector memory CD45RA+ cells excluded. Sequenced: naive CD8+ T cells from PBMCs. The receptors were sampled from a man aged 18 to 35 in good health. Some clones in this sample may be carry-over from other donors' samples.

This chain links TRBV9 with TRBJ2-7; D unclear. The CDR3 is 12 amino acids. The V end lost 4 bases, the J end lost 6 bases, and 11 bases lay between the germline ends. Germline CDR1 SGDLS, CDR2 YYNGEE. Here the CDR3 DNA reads TGTGCCAGCAGCTCACAAGGCCCCGAGCAGTACTTC. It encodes CASSSQGPEQYF.

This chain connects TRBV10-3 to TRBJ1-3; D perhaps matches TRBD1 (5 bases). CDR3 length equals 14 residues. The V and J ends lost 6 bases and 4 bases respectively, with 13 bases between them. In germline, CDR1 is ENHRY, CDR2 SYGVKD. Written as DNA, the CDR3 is TGTGCCATCAGGGGGGGGACGGACGGAAACACCATATATTTT. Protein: CAIRGGTDGNTIYF.

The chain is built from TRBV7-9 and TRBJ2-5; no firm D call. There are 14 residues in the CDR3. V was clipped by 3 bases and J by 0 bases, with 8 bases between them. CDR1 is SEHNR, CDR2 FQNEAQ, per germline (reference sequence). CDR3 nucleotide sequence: TGTGCCAGCAGCTTGAAGTCGTACCAAGAGACCCAGTACTTC. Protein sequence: CASSLKSYQETQYF.

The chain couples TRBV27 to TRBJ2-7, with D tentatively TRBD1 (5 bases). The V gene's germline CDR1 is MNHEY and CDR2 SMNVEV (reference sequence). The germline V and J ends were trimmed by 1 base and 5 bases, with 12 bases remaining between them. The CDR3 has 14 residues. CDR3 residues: CASSLWQGRDEQYF. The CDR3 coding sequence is TGTGCCAGCAGTTTATGGCAGGGTAGGGACGAGCAGTACTTC.

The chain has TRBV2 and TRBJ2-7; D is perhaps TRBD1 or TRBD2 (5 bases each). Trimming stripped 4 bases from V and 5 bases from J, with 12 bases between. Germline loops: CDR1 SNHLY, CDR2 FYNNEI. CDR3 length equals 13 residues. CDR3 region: CASSVEGWDEQYF. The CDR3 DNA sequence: TGTGCCAGCAGTGTCGAGGGGTGGGACGAGCAGTACTTC. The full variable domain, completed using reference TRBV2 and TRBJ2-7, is EPEVTQTPSHQVTQMGQEVILRCVPISNHLYFYWYRQILGQKVEFLVSFYNNEISEKSEIFDDQFSVERPDGSNFTLKIRSTKLEDSAMYFCASSVEGWDEQYFGPGTRLTVT.

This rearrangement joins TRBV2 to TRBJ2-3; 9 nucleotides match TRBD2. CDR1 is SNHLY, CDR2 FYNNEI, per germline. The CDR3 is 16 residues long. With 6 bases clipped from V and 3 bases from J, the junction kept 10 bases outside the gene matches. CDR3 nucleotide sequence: TGTGCCAGCAGGGAGAATAGCGGGAGACTAACAGATACGCAGTATTTT. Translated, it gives CASRENSGRLTDTQYF.

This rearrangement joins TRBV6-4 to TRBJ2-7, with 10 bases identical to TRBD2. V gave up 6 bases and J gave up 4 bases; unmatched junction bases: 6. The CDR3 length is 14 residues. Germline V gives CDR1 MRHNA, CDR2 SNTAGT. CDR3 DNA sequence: TGTGCCAGCAGCCCCTCTAGCGGGAGTTACGAGCAGTACTTC. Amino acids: CASSPSSGSYEQYF.

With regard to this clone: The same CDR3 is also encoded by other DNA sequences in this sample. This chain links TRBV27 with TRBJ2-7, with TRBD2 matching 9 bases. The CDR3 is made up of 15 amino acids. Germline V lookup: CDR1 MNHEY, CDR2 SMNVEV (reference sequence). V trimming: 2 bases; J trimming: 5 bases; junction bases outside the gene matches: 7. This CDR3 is CASSLLAGGPNEQYF. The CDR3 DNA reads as TGTGCCAGCAGTTTACTGGCGGGAGGGCCCAACGAGCAGTACTTC.